The 10 T cell receptor delta chains listed next were all sequenced from one sample in a study of γδ T cells in repeated Plasmodium falciparum infection (dated by TCRdb to the early 2020s). For bulk TCR repertoire analysis, Vgamma9/Vdelta2+ and Vdelta2-negative gammadelta T cell populations were isolated by flow sorting from peripheral blood mononuclear cells. The library was made by multiplex PCR. Sequencing instrument: Illumina MiSeq. Public reads were reanalyzed in TCRdb with CATT, and rows carrying the same DNA were merged afterwards. Within this sample are roughly 93,000 delta-chain clones, with 0.75% to 1% of them counted one time only. The ten largest clones capture around a tenth of the sample. Specimen: gamma-delta T cells from blood. Source of these receptors: a pool of human donors (malaria-infected and uninfected, not separated).

This clone was seen repeatedly, ten times or more. This chain uses TRDV2 with TRDJ1; TRDD3 matches 11 bases. Germline CDR1 GEAIGNYY, CDR2 EKD. This CDR3 region has 17 residues. Trimming took 1 base from V and 3 from J; bases not matched to a gene: 9. The DNA of the CDR3 is TGTGCCTGTGACACGATCGGGATGGGGGATACGGCCGATAAACTCATCTTT. The encoded protein is CACDTIGMGDTADKLIF.

This clone has only a few counts. This likely traces to a read error, being one base from a far larger clone. This sample includes further DNA sequences coding for the same CDR3. The V gene is TRDV2, the J gene TRDJ1, with TRDD3 identical over 9 bases. Germline V gives CDR1 GEAIGNYY, CDR2 EKD. The CDR3 loop spans 18 amino acids. V shed 3 bases and J 5 bases; nucleotides not matched to a gene: 18. CDR3 sequence: CACDANGTGGLKVDKLIF. In DNA form, the CDR3 reads TGTGCCTGTGACGCCAACGGCACTGGGGGACTCAAGGTGGATAAACTCATCTTT.

By its share, this clone is medium-sized (0.01 to 0.1%). The sample contains more than one DNA sequence encoding this CDR3. V and J are TRDV1 and TRDJ1; D is undetermined. Trimming took 2 bases from V and 3 from J, leaving 22 bases between them. CDR1 TSWWSYY and CDR2 QGS come from the germline V gene. This CDR3 contains 18 residues. This CDR3 is CALGERFFEYESSDKLIF. DNA of the CDR3: TGTGCTCTTGGGGAAAGGTTCTTCGAGTACGAGTCCTCCGATAAACTCATCTTT.

Note on this clone: TCRdb's listed protein matches a much larger clone and diverges from this DNA's translation at residue 9, likely through a read error; the protein shown comes from the DNA. V gene TRDV2 combines with J gene TRDJ1; the match to TRDD3 covers 9 bases. No J gene was available from TCRdb, and it was assigned here by a germline match of the DNA. Germline assignment: CDR1 GEAIGNYY and CDR2 EKD. Trimming at V came to 5 bases and at J to 2 bases, leaving 11 bases not matched to a gene. The CDR3 runs 16 residues. The CDR3 reads CACVNLGDLATDKLIF. For the CDR3, the DNA is TGTGCCTGTGTCAACCTGGGGGATTTGGCGACCGATAAACTCATCTTT.

A note on this clone: This is likely an artifact of a read error, given a far larger clone one base away. Other DNA variants within this sample encode the same CDR3. The chain combines TRDV1 with TRDJ1; D is perhaps TRDD3 (10 bases). The V gene's germline CDR1 is TSWWSYY and CDR2 QGS. The CDR3 covers 24 residues. CDR3: CALGEYGLPTTFFGGYTHTDKLIF. For the CDR3, the DNA is TGTGCTCTTGGGGAATATGGCCTTCCTACGACATTTTTTGGGGGATACACCCACACTGATAAACTCATCTTT.

About this clone itself: The likely explanation is a read error, given a far larger clone one base away. The sample has other DNA sequences that encode this CDR3 too. No J gene call was made, and the V gene is TRDV2; the table assigns TRDD3, which was not confirmed against the DNA. The CDR3 consists of 19 residues. Germline-derived CDR1 and CDR2 are GEAIGNYY and EKD. CDR3 in amino acids: CACDTVGTGGPKYTDKLIF. In DNA, the CDR3 is TGTGCCTGTGACACCGTTGGTACTGGGGGACCAAAGTACACCGATAAACTTATCTTT.

On this clone itself: The protein TCRdb gives is from a much larger clone and does not agree with this DNA's translation at residue 6, likely a read error; the protein shown here comes from the DNA. The rearrangement links TRDV2 to TRDJ1; a weak D match, TRDD3 (5 bases). TCRdb offers no J gene call, so here the DNA was matched to germline to obtain one. The germline V gene encodes CDR1 GEAIGNYY and CDR2 EKD. V gave up 0 bases and J gave up 0 bases, with 13 bases separating them. CDR3 length: 16 amino acids. This CDR3 is CACDTGEVQYTDKLIF. DNA of the CDR3: TGTGCCTGTGACACCGGGGAGGTCCAGTACACCGATAAACTCATCTTT.

This clone has just a few counts. TCRdb assigns this DNA the protein of a much larger clone, which departs from its translation at residue 10; this likely reflects a read error, and the protein shown comes from translating the DNA. This rearrangement joins TRDV1 to TRDJ1, with D possibly being TRDD3 (5 bases). The J gene was not available in TCRdb and was assigned here by matching the DNA to germline segments. V lost 2 bases and J 3 bases, leaving 25 bases between the germline ends. The CDR3 is made up of 19 amino acids. Per the germline V gene, CDR1 is TSWWSYY and CDR2 is QGS. The chain's CDR3 is CALGEGRQAMKGESDKLIF. The CDR3 region has the DNA TGTGCTCTTGGGGAAGGACGACAAGCGATGAAAGGGGAGTCCGATAAACTCATCTTT.

This clone has a handful of counts. A far bigger clonotype differs at one base, so this is likely a read error. This CDR3 is also generated by other DNA sequences in the sample. The J gene has no call, while the V gene is TRDV2; the D segment call TRDD3 is taken from the table without a DNA check. Germline V gives CDR1 GEAIGNYY, CDR2 EKD. CDR3 length: 16 amino acids. CDR3 coding DNA: TGTGCCTGTGACACCCTGGGGGATGAGGAAGCCGATAAGCTCATCTTT. The encoded protein is CACDTLGDEEADKLIF.

A note on this clone: A far larger clone differs by one base, so this is likely a read error. Other nucleotide sequences in the sample specify the same CDR3. The chain links TRAV38-2/DV8 to TRDJ1, with 7 bases that match TRDD3. Matching the DNA to germline supplied the J gene, which TCRdb does not give. The CDR3 loop spans 24 amino acids. V trimming: 1 base; J trimming: 1 base; junction bases outside the gene matches: 31. CDR1 is TSESDYY, CDR2 QEAYKQQN, per germline. The DNA for the CDR3 is TGTGCTTATAGGAGCACCCCGCGGCTACGTGGCCTCCCTGGGGGCAGGCCTTTCACCGATAAACTCATCTTT. Translation gives CAYRSTPRLRGLPGGRPFTDKLIF.